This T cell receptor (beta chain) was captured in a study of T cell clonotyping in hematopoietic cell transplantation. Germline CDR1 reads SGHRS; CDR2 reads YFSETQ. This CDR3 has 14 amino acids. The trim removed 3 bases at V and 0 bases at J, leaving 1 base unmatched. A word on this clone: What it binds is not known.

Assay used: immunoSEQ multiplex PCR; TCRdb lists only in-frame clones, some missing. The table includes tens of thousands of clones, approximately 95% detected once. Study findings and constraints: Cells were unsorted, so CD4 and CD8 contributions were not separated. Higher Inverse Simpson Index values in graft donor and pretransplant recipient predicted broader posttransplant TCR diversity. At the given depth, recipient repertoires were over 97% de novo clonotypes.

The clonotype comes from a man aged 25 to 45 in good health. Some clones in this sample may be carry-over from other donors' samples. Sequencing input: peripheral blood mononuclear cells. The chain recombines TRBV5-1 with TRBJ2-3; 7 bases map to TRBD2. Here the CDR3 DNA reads TGCGCCAGCAGCTCTAGCGGTAGCACAGATACGCAGTATTTT. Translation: CASSSSGSTDTQYF.